This T cell receptor (beta chain) was identified in a study of T cell responses to AZD1222 COVID-19 vaccine. Germline V gene sequence: CDR1 MNHEY, CDR2 SVGAGI. Trimming pared 6 bases from V and 12 bases from J, leaving 21 bases between. The CDR3 extends over 13 amino acids. Profiled with immunoSEQ multiplex PCR; TCRdb holds only in-frame clones, not every one. Of 90,000 to 150,000 clones in the sample, approximately 90% were seen once. This receptor was identified in an adult in good health. The starting material was peripheral blood, obtained on day 0 of AZD1222 vaccination. The chain couples TRBV6-5 to TRBJ2-7; D perhaps matches TRBD2 (5 bases). CDR3 amino acids: CASRQPAEAPGYF. The CDR3 DNA reads as TGTGCCAGCAGGCAACCCGCGGAGGCCCCTGGGTACTTC.